Reported below is one TCR beta chain. This CDR3 spans 14 amino acids. Germline V gene lookup returns CDR1 KGHDR and CDR2 SFDVKD. V dropped 9 bases and J dropped 2 bases, with 13 bases sitting between them. The data were taken from a study of control samples from healthy donors and cancer patients. Using immunoSEQ multiplex PCR, the repertoire was profiled, and TCRdb retains in-frame clones only, with some absent. Among roughly 45,000 clones, roughly 85% were seen once, and the ten largest hold roughly 2.8%. The sample taken for sequencing was PBMCs. This chain links TRBV24-1 with TRBJ2-1; a weak D match, TRBD2 (7 bases). The sequence was collected from a woman aged 50 to 60 with lung cancer. CDR3 in amino acids: CATGGADAYNEQFF. As DNA, the CDR3 is TGTGCCACCGGGGGGGCAGACGCCTACAATGAGCAGTTCTTC.